This paragraph reports one T cell receptor (beta chain). Its antigen is unidentified. Trimming at V came to 5 bases and at J to 6 bases, leaving 7 bases not matched to a gene. Per the germline V gene, CDR1 is MNHEY and CDR2 is SMNVEV (reference sequence). The CDR3 runs to 15 residues. Unique molecular identifiers were used in preparing the TCRbeta library. TCRdb fed the PCR reads into MiXCR, producing one record per CDR3 protein. The data show just over 950,000 distinct CDR3 sequences, with about 30% seen just once and under 30% held by the top ten. The entry originates in a study of T-cell reconstitution after alpha-beta-depleted transplantation in children. Whole-study results and caveats: Newly made T cells mostly supplied T-cell counts and diversity one year after transplant.

This chain uses TRBV27 with TRBJ2-5, with 12 bases matching TRBD2. The starting material was PBMCs, mostly from graft donor cells, obtained 360 days after TCRalphabeta/CD19-depleted stem cell transplant. The TCR originated in a boy under two years old who had a stem cell transplant for SCID, so the T cells may come from the graft donor. This CDR3 is CASSPLTSGGQTQYF. DNA of the CDR3: TGTGCCAGCAGTCCCCTGACTAGCGGGGGCCAGACCCAGTACTTC.